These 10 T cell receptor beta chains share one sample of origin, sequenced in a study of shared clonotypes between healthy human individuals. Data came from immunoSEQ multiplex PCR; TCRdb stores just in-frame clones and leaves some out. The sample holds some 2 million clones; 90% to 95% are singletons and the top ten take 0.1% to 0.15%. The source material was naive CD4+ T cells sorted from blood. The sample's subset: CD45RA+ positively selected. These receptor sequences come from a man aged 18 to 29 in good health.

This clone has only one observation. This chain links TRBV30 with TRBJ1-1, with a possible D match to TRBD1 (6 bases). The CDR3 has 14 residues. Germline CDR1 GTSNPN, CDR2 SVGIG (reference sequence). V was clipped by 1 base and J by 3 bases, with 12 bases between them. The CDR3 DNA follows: TGTGCCTGGAGTGGTCAAGGGGGTCACACTGAAGCTTTCTTT. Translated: CAWSGQGGHTEAFF.

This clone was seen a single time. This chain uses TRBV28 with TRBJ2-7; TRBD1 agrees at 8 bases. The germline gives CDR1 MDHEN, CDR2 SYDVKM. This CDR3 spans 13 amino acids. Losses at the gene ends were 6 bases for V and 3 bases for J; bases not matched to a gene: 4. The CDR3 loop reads CASRRTGGYEQYF. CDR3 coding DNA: TGTGCCAGCAGACGAACAGGGGGCTACGAGCAGTACTTC.

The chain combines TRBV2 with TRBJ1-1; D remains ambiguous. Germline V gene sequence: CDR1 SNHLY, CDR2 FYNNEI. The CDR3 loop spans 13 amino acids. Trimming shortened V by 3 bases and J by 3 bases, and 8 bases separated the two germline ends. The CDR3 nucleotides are TGTGCCAGCAGTGAGGAAGGGTACACTGAAGCTTTCTTT. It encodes CASSEEGYTEAFF.

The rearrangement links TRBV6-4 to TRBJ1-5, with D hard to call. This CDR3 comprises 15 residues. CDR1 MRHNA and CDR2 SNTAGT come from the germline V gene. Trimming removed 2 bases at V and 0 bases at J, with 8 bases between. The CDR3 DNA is TGTGCCAGCAGTGACAGGGTCATTAGCAATCAGCCCCAGCATTTT. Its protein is CASSDRVISNQPQHF.

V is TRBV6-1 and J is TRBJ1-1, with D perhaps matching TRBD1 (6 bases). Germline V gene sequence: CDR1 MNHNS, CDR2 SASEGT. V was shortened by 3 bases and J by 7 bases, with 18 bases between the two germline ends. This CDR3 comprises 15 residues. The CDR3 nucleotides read TGTGCCAGCAGTGACCCTGCCGGGGGCTTAAGTGAAGCTTTCTTT. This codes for CASSDPAGGLSEAFF.

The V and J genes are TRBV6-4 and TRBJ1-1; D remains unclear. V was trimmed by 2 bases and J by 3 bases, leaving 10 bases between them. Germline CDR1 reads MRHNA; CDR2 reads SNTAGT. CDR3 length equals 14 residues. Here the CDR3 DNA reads TGTGCCAGCAGTGACCCCCGACGTGACACTGAAGCTTTCTTT. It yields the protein CASSDPRRDTEAFF.

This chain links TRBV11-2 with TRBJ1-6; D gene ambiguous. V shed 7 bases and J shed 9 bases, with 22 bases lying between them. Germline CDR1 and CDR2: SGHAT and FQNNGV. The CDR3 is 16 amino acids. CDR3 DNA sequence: TGTGCCAGCACCCCTCTTGGGCCGCTAGTACCTTCACCCCTCCACTTT. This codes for CASTPLGPLVPSPLHF.

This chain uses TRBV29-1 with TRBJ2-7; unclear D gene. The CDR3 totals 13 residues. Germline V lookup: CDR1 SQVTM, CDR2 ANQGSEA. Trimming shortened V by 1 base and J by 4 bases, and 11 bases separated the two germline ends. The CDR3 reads CSVEVPGKYEQYF. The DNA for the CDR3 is TGCAGCGTTGAAGTACCCGGCAAGTACGAGCAGTACTTC.

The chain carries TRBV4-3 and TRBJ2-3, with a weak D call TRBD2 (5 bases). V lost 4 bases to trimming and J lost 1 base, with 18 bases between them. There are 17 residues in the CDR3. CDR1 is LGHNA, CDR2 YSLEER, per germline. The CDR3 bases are TGCGCCAGCAGCCTGGAATTAGCGAGTCGGGGCACAGATACGCAGTATTTT. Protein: CASSLELASRGTDTQYF.

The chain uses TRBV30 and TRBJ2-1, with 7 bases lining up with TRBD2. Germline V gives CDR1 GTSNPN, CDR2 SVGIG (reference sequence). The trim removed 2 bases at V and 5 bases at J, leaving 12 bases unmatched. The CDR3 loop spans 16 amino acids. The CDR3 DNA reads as TGTGCCTGGAGTCGAAAGTTAGCGGGTGTCAACAATGAGCAGTTCTTC. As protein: CAWSRKLAGVNNEQFF.